One T cell receptor (beta chain) is described in this entry. The antigen is not known. Some clones are missing from TCRdb's copy, which holds only in-frame ones; the method was immunoSEQ multiplex PCR. This table holds some 170,000 clones, around nine tenths found once. The sample is drawn from a study of lymphopenia after photon versus proton radiotherapy. Study-level results: A bigger post-nadir fall in TCR diversity correlated inversely with survival time in deceased patients. Under photons, naive T cells and diversity fell while effector/memory populations rose. Better survival with proton therapy was suggested as possible, not demonstrated. After the lymphocyte nadir, photon-treated repertoires showed oligoclonal expansion, especially of CD8+ Temra cells.

The germline V gene encodes CDR1 SGHTA and CDR2 FQGNSA. The germline V and J ends were trimmed by 5 bases and 5 bases, with 12 bases remaining between them. CDR3 length: 13 amino acids. This clonotype originated in a man aged 50 to 59 with gastric cancer. Sequenced here: peripheral blood, sampled from a patient treated with photon-based radiotherapy. This sequence joins TRBV7-2 and TRBJ2-5, with D possibly being TRBD2 (5 bases). CDR3 loop: CASSRAGGETQYF. As DNA, the CDR3 is TGTGCCAGCAGCCGGGCGGGCGGGGAGACCCAGTACTTC.